This TCR beta chain derives from a study of blood T cell repertoires in COVID-19. Only in-frame clones appear in the TCRdb table, and some are missing; sequencing was by immunoSEQ multiplex PCR. Of more than 95,000 clones listed, approximately 87% are singletons. Germline-derived CDR1 and CDR2 are MGHRA and YSYEKL. V dropped 2 bases and J dropped 7; count of bases not matched to a gene: 6. CDR3 size: 16 residues. The origin of this receptor is a man aged 70-80 years who had recovered from COVID-19. The source material was peripheral blood. The J gene is TRBJ2-2, the V gene TRBV4-1; 11 nucleotides line up with TRBD1. The CDR3 reads CASSQRGQGAGGELFF. In DNA form, the CDR3 reads TGCGCCAGCAGCCAAAGAGGACAGGGGGCCGGCGGGGAGCTGTTTTTT.